Each of the 30 T cell receptor beta chains below was sequenced from the same sample in a study of cytomegalovirus exposure and HLA in healthy donors. Only in-frame clones appear in the TCRdb table, and some are missing; sequencing was by immunoSEQ multiplex PCR. The sample lists 250,000 to 300,000 clones, approximately 86% occurring once. Specimen: PBMCs. The receptor source for this set is a woman under 30 in good health and CMV-seronegative.

V is TRBV25-1 and J is TRBJ2-7; 10 bases map to TRBD2. The CDR3 totals 17 residues. Looked up from germline, CDR1 is MGHDK and CDR2 is SYGVNS. With V trimmed by 4 bases and J by 4 bases, 13 bases remained unmatched. The CDR3 sequence: CASSAFTEAGGQYEQYF. For the CDR3, the DNA is TGTGCCAGCAGTGCCTTCACAGAAGCGGGAGGGCAGTACGAGCAGTACTTC.

The chain recombines TRBV6-5 with TRBJ1-1; D unresolved. Trimming removed 0 bases from V and 11 bases from J, with 10 bases in between. This CDR3 comprises 12 residues. Looked up from germline, CDR1 is MNHEY and CDR2 is SVGAGI. The CDR3 bases are TGTGCCAGCAGTTACTCGCGGGGAACTGCTTTCTTT. Its protein is CASSYSRGTAFF.

This clone has just one count. This chain joins TRBV10-1 and TRBJ2-7; D might be TRBD2 (5 bases). The CDR3 spans 13 residues. The V and J ends lost 0 bases and 2 bases respectively, with 5 bases between them. Per the germline V gene, CDR1 is WNHNN and CDR2 is SYGVQD (reference sequence). CDR3 nucleotide sequence: TGCGCCAGCAGTGAGTCTAGCGCCTACGAGCAGTACTTC. This translates into CASSESSAYEQYF.

This clone was counted a single time. The gene calls are TRBV5-1 and TRBJ2-7; a possible D gene is TRBD2 (7 bases). Trimming pared 7 bases from V and 2 bases from J, leaving 16 bases between. CDR1 and CDR2 from the germline V gene are SGHRS and YFSETQ. The CDR3 extends over 14 amino acids. The CDR3 DNA reads as TGCGCCAGCGGCTGGGAGGGGGGTGCCTACGAGCAGTACTTC. Its protein product is CASGWEGGAYEQYF.

J is TRBJ2-4 and V is TRBV5-1; the match to TRBD2 covers 9 bases. Looked up from germline, CDR1 is SGHRS and CDR2 is YFSETQ. There are 13 residues in the CDR3. Trimming removed 4 bases from V and 15 bases from J; junction bases left unmatched: 11. For the CDR3, the DNA is TGCGCCAGCAGCCTAGCGGGGACGAGGGCCCCGTACTTC. Amino acid sequence: CASSLAGTRAPYF.

The chain couples TRBV4-1 to TRBJ2-7; 8 bases fit TRBD2. This CDR3 contains 16 residues. The germline V gene has CDR1 MGHRA and CDR2 YSYEKL. The trim removed 0 bases at V and 6 bases at J, leaving 10 bases unmatched. CDR3 coding DNA: TGCGCCAGCAGCCAAGACGGGGGACTAGTTCCTTCCGAGCAGTACTTC. Translated: CASSQDGGLVPSEQYF.

The count of this clone is one. The chain uses TRBV5-1 and TRBJ2-4, with D tentatively TRBD1 (6 bases). Trimming took off 4 bases at V and 6 bases at J, with 17 bases between the two ends. The V gene's germline CDR1 is SGHRS and CDR2 YFSETQ. The CDR3 runs 15 residues. Here the CDR3 DNA reads TGCGCCAGCAGCGCAAAGGCAGGGGTAGGAAACATTCAGTACTTC. This translates into CASSAKAGVGNIQYF.

The genes are TRBV4-1 and TRBJ2-2; D is undetermined. From germline, CDR1 is MGHRA and CDR2 YSYEKL. V lost 2 bases and J 3 bases, leaving 10 bases between the germline ends. The CDR3 length is 15 residues. CDR3 in amino acids: CASSQNPSYTGELFF. CDR3 in DNA: TGCGCCAGCAGCCAAAATCCTTCCTACACCGGGGAGCTGTTTTTT.

The rearrangement joins TRBV18 to TRBJ2-5; D call uncertain. V lost 3 bases to trimming and J lost 7 bases, with 12 bases between them. In germline, CDR1 is KGHSH, CDR2 LQKENI. The CDR3 has 13 amino acids. The CDR3 nucleotides read TGTGCCAGCTCACCCCCAGAAGTGTGGACCCAGTACTTC. Translation gives CASSPPEVWTQYF.

The chain couples TRBV5-4 to TRBJ2-2; TRBD1 matches 10 bases. V shed 4 bases, J shed 4 bases, and the junction held 7 bases outside the gene matches. The CDR3 extends over 16 amino acids. CDR1 SGHNT and CDR2 YYREEE come from the germline V gene (reference sequence). The CDR3 region is CASSLGTGVTTGELFF. For the CDR3, the DNA is TGTGCCAGCAGCCTTGGGACAGGGGTGACCACCGGGGAGCTGTTTTTT.

J is TRBJ2-7 and V is TRBV6-5; D perhaps matches TRBD2 (6 bases). Germline V gene sequence: CDR1 MNHEY, CDR2 SVGAGI. V lost 4 bases and J 0 bases, leaving 16 bases between the germline ends. The CDR3 is made up of 16 amino acids. CDR3 protein: CASSFSSGEHSYEQYF. The CDR3 DNA reads TGTGCCAGCAGTTTTAGTTCGGGGGAACACTCCTACGAGCAGTACTTC.

On this clone: The same CDR3 arises from other DNA sequences in this sample as well. V gene TRBV5-1 combines with J gene TRBJ2-1, with 12 positions matching TRBD2. Germline V gene sequence: CDR1 SGHRS, CDR2 YFSETQ. There are 15 residues in the CDR3. After removal of 0 bases from V and 5 bases from J, the junction contained 0 bases not matched to a gene. The CDR3 sequence: CASSLGLAGDNEQFF. The CDR3 DNA sequence: TGCGCCAGCAGCTTGGGACTAGCGGGAGACAATGAGCAGTTCTTC.

The chain joins TRBV19 to TRBJ2-7; perhaps TRBD1 as D (8 bases). The CDR3 has 15 amino acids. The V end lost 5 bases, the J end lost 5 bases, and 19 bases lay between the germline ends. Germline CDR1 LNHDA, CDR2 SQIVND (reference sequence). CDR3: CASSLLQGEGNEQYF. The CDR3 region has the DNA TGTGCCAGTAGTTTACTACAGGGGGAGGGCAACGAGCAGTACTTC.

CDR3 nucleotide sequence: TGCGCCAGCAGCCAAATAGGGACTTTACACAATGAGCAGTTCTTC. Translation gives CASSQIGTLHNEQFF. V and J are TRBV4-1 and TRBJ2-1, with D possibly being TRBD2 (6 bases). The CDR3 extends over 15 amino acids. V lost 2 bases and J 5 bases, leaving 13 bases between the germline ends. Per germline, CDR1 MGHRA and CDR2 YSYEKL.

This CDR3 is CAISGDRSSGNTIYF. DNA for the CDR3: TGTGCCATCAGTGGGGACAGGTCTTCTGGAAACACCATATATTTT. The chain combines TRBV10-3 with TRBJ1-3, with 8 nucleotides matching TRBD1. The CDR3 is 15 residues long. The V and J ends lost 4 bases and 1 base, in that order; junction bases with no gene match: 3. Germline V gives CDR1 ENHRY, CDR2 SYGVKD.

This clone was observed once. The gene calls are TRBV19 and TRBJ2-5; TRBD2 matches at 14 bases. The J segment lost 0 bases and the V segment lost 3 bases, leaving 3 bases of the junction unmatched. Germline CDR1 LNHDA, CDR2 SQIVND (reference sequence). The CDR3 runs 17 residues. Written as DNA, the CDR3 is TGTGCCAGTAGTATCCGGACTAGCGGGGGGTACCAAGAGACCCAGTACTTC. Encoded protein: CASSIRTSGGYQETQYF. Full variable domain (outside the CDR3, taken from reference TRBV19 and TRBJ2-5): DGGITQSPKYLFRKEGQNVTLSCEQNLNHDAMYWYRQDPGQGLRLIYYSQIVNDFQKGDIAEGYSVSREKKESFPLTVTSAQKNPTAFYLCASSIRTSGGYQETQYFGPGTRLLVL.

A few counts support this clone. J is TRBJ2-7 and V is TRBV5-1, with D hard to call. This CDR3 region has 11 residues. Germline CDR1 and CDR2: SGHRS and YFSETQ. Trimming left V 2 bases short and J 5 bases short, with 5 bases between. In DNA form, the CDR3 reads TGCGCCAGCAGCTTTAGCAACGAGCAGTACTTC. It specifies CASSFSNEQYF.

The chain uses TRBV6-5 and TRBJ2-5; TRBD2 aligns across 7 bases. Per the germline V gene, CDR1 is MNHEY and CDR2 is SVGAGI. Trimming took 2 bases from V and 5 from J; bases not matched to a gene: 5. The CDR3 has 14 amino acids. CDR3 in DNA: TGTGCCAGCAGTTACGGACTAGTGGAGGAGACCCAGTACTTC. It specifies CASSYGLVEETQYF.

The chain carries TRBV28 and TRBJ1-1; 7 bases line up with TRBD1. V shed 6 bases and J 1 base; nucleotides not matched to a gene: 8. The CDR3 sequence is 15 residues long. In germline, CDR1 is MDHEN, CDR2 SYDVKM. The CDR3 loop reads CASRQGTVSNTEAFF. The DNA for the CDR3 is TGTGCCAGCAGACAAGGGACAGTTTCGAACACTGAAGCTTTCTTT.

The chain combines TRBV10-1 with TRBJ1-1; no clear D gene. Trimming removed 3 bases from V and 7 bases from J, with 12 bases in between. The germline CDR1 and CDR2 sequences are WNHNN and SYGVQD (reference sequence). This CDR3 has 13 amino acids. Written as DNA, the CDR3 is TGCGCCAGCAGTGAAGACTCCGAAGGTGAAGCTTTCTTT. Its protein product is CASSEDSEGEAFF.

This sequence joins TRBV10-3 and TRBJ2-2, with 10 bases that match TRBD2. The length of the CDR3 is 16 residues. The V gene end was trimmed by 3 bases and the J gene end by 1 base; junction bases not matched to a gene: 2. Germline loops: CDR1 ENHRY, CDR2 SYGVKD. CDR3 sequence (DNA): TGTGCCATCAGTGATAGCGGGGGGTTGAACACCGGGGAGCTGTTTTTT. Translation: CAISDSGGLNTGELFF.

This rearrangement joins TRBV28 to TRBJ2-1; 11 bases match TRBD2. The germline gives CDR1 MDHEN, CDR2 SYDVKM. J gave up 3 bases and V 5 bases, and 12 bases lay outside the gene matches. The CDR3 runs to 18 residues. As DNA, the CDR3 is TGTGCCAGCAGTCCCCGGGGACTAGCGGACGGGGGCTACAATGAGCAGTTCTTC. Translation gives CASSPRGLADGGYNEQFF. Using reference TRBV28 and TRBJ2-1 for the parts outside the CDR3, the full variable domain is DVKVTQSSRYLVKRTGEKVFLECVQDMDHENMFWYRQDPGLGLRLIYFSYDVKMKEKGDIPEGYSVSREKKERFSLILESASTNQTSMYLCASSPRGLADGGYNEQFFGPGTRLTVL.

CDR3 nucleotide sequence: TGTGCCAGCAGCCAAGGTTGGGGCCTACGAGTGGGTAAGAGCTCTGGGGCCAACGTCCTGACTTTC. The encoded protein is CASSQGWGLRVGKSSGANVLTF. The chain uses TRBV14 and TRBJ2-6; D possibly corresponds to TRBD1 (5 bases). V was pared by 1 base and J by 0 bases, with 25 bases between. This CDR3 contains 22 residues. From germline, CDR1 is SGHDN and CDR2 FVKESK.

The chain employs TRBV13 and TRBJ2-1, with 8 bases matching TRBD2. Looked up from germline, CDR1 is PRHDT and CDR2 is FYEKMQ (reference sequence). V was pared by 0 bases and J by 0 bases, with 10 bases of the junction left unmatched. This CDR3 has 19 amino acids. This CDR3 reads CASSLGGKLAGFSYNEQFF. The CDR3 DNA is TGTGCCAGCAGCTTAGGCGGAAAGCTAGCGGGCTTCTCCTACAATGAGCAGTTCTTC.

Only a few counts were recorded for this clone. The J gene is TRBJ2-1, the V gene TRBV6-5, with TRBD1 as a possible D gene (6 bases). Germline CDR1 and CDR2: MNHEY and SVGAGI. The CDR3 contains 14 residues. V lost 8 bases and J 6 bases, leaving 17 bases between the germline ends. The CDR3 here is CASALIGQSNEQFF. CDR3 bases: TGTGCCAGCGCGCTGATCGGACAGAGCAATGAGCAGTTCTTC.

The chain couples TRBV27 to TRBJ2-3; 11 bases fit TRBD2. The CDR3 totals 13 residues. CDR1 and CDR2 from the germline V gene are MNHEY and SMNVEV (reference sequence). Trimming removed 5 bases from V and 9 bases from J; junction bases left unmatched: 4. The CDR3 is CASSARTSGTQYF. The CDR3 DNA reads TGTGCCAGCAGTGCAAGGACTAGCGGGACGCAGTATTTT.

This clone appeared a single time. The gene calls are TRBV27 and TRBJ2-7; D is possibly TRBD1 (6 bases). The CDR3 is 14 residues long. Per germline, CDR1 MNHEY and CDR2 SMNVEV (reference sequence). Trimming shortened V by 5 bases and J by 5 bases, and 16 bases separated the two germline ends. This chain's CDR3 is CASSGRQGIHEQYF. The CDR3 DNA reads as TGTGCCAGCAGTGGGCGGCAGGGGATACACGAGCAGTACTTC.

The chain combines TRBV28 with TRBJ2-1, with 10 bases fitting TRBD1. The V and J ends lost 5 bases and 5 bases, in that order; junction bases with no gene match: 6. Germline CDR1 and CDR2: MDHEN and SYDVKM. The CDR3 is made up of 15 amino acids. The CDR3 DNA reads as TGTGCCAGCAGTCCTCCGGGACAGGGGAACAATGAGCAGTTCTTC. Protein product: CASSPPGQGNNEQFF.

The chain combines TRBV4-2 with TRBJ2-2; TRBD1 might be the D (6 bases). V was shortened by 1 base and J by 0 bases, with 9 bases between the two germline ends. Germline V gene lookup returns CDR1 LGHNA and CDR2 YNFKEQ. The CDR3 has 16 residues. This CDR3 reads CASSQGQGPNTGELFF. In DNA form, the CDR3 reads TGTGCCAGCAGCCAAGGGCAGGGGCCGAACACCGGGGAGCTGTTTTTT.

V and J are TRBV6-5 and TRBJ1-5; unclear D gene. Trimming stripped 6 bases from V and 10 bases from J, with 16 bases between. Germline CDR1 is MNHEY and CDR2 is SVGAGI. This CDR3 has 13 residues. The CDR3 DNA is TGTGCCAGCAGCCCCCGGCGGGGAATTCCCCAGCATTTT. It specifies CASSPRRGIPQHF.